This entry lists 32 T cell receptor beta chains sequenced from one sample in a study of T-cell reconstitution after alpha-beta-depleted transplantation in children. Library preparation (for TCRbeta) was performed with unique molecular identifiers. TCRdb fed the PCR reads into MiXCR, producing one record per CDR3 protein. There are approximately 650,000 distinct CDR3 sequences in the sample; roughly 14% occur only once, and 0.79% lies in the top ten. The material was PBMCs, obtained before TCRalphabeta/CD19-depleted stem cell transplant. The receptor set was obtained from a girl aged 2 to 9 with congenital amegakaryocytic thrombocytopenia, due to receive a stem cell transplant.

The chain couples TRBV28 to TRBJ2-4, with no clear D. Trimming took 4 bases from V and 7 from J, leaving 11 bases between them. The CDR3 loop spans 13 amino acids. Germline assignment: CDR1 MDHEN and CDR2 SYDVKM. CDR3 sequence: CASSSPDRNIQYF. Written as DNA, the CDR3 is TGTGCCAGCAGTTCTCCGGATAGGAACATTCAGTACTTC.

This clonotype appeared a few times. This chain joins TRBV20-1 and TRBJ2-7, with 10 bases identical to TRBD2. The V and J ends lost 6 bases and 5 bases, in that order; junction bases with no gene match: 13. The CDR3 sequence is 15 residues long. Germline CDR1 reads DFQATT; CDR2 reads SNEGSKA (reference sequence). The CDR3 DNA reads as TGCAGTGCGGGTCTAGCGGGAGTAGATATTGACGAGCAGTACTTC. It codes for CSAGLAGVDIDEQYF.

About this clonotype: With a much larger clone just one base away, this may be a read error. The chain employs TRBV12-3 or TRBV12-4 and TRBJ2-1; TRBD2 might be the D (5 bases). Between the trimmed V and J ends, which lost 6 bases and 2 bases, there was a span of 11 bases. The CDR3 runs to 14 residues. CDR3 sequence: CASRSRTAYNEQFF. The CDR3 nucleotides are TGTGCCAGCAGATCCAGGACTGCCTACAATGAGCAGTTCTTC.

This clonotype was observed at least ten times. The chain is built from TRBV6-1 and TRBJ1-5; D is ambiguous. The germline V and J ends were trimmed by 3 bases and 1 base, with 7 bases remaining between them. From germline, CDR1 is MNHNS and CDR2 SASEGT. This CDR3 has 14 residues. The CDR3 loop is CASSEAVSNQPQHF. CDR3 sequence (DNA): TGTGCCAGCAGTGAGGCGGTAAGCAATCAGCCCCAGCATTTT.

The chain joins TRBV11-1 to TRBJ2-2; D is ambiguous. The germline V gene has CDR1 SGHAT and CDR2 FQDESV (reference sequence). V dropped 5 bases and J dropped 6 bases, with 10 bases sitting between them. The CDR3 has 13 residues. The CDR3 sequence is CASSHRTAGELFF. In DNA, the CDR3 is TGTGCCAGCAGCCACCGGACGGCCGGGGAGCTGTTTTTT.

The table lists this clonotype with many counts. The chain has TRBV5-1 and TRBJ2-2, with D unresolved. Per the germline V gene, CDR1 is SGHRS and CDR2 is YFSETQ. This CDR3 comprises 14 residues. Trimming left V 2 bases short and J 5 bases short, with 10 bases between. In DNA, the CDR3 is TGCGCCAGCAGCTTATCCGGAGAGACCGGGGAGCTGTTTTTT. Protein product: CASSLSGETGELFF.

J is TRBJ2-5 and V is TRBV28; possible D gene TRBD1, 5 bases. CDR1 MDHEN and CDR2 SYDVKM come from the germline V gene. The CDR3 contains 17 residues. V was shortened by 5 bases and J by 2 bases, with 21 bases between the two germline ends. CDR3 loop: CASSETKGIRSQETQYF. As DNA, the CDR3 is TGTGCCAGCAGTGAAACAAAGGGGATTAGATCGCAAGAGACCCAGTACTTC.

This chain connects TRBV18 to TRBJ2-1; 7 bases line up with TRBD1. V was clipped by 2 bases and J by 8 bases; unmatched bases: 3. CDR1 is KGHSH and CDR2 is LQKENI in the germline V gene. The CDR3 totals 13 residues. CDR3 residues: CASSPNQGDEQFF. In nucleotides, the CDR3 is TGTGCCAGCTCACCAAACCAGGGGGATGAGCAGTTCTTC. The full variable domain, in which reference TRBV18 and TRBJ2-1 provide the parts outside the CDR3, is NAGVMQNPRHLVRRRGQEARLRCSPMKGHSHVYWYRQLPEEGLKFMVYLQKENIIDESGMPKERFSAEFPKEGPSILRIQQVVRGDSAAYFCASSPNQGDEQFFGPGTRLTVL.

The V gene is TRBV7-9, the J gene TRBJ2-1, with 7 bases aligning to TRBD1. CDR3 length: 14 amino acids. V dropped 6 bases and J dropped 12; count of bases not matched to a gene: 14. CDR1 and CDR2 from the germline V gene are SEHNR and FQNEAQ (reference sequence). CDR3 region: CASSLPGRGLRQFF. DNA for the CDR3: TGTGCCAGCAGTTTGCCAGGAAGGGGGCTTCGGCAGTTCTTC.

There are a few counts of this clonotype. The chain combines TRBV20-1 with TRBJ2-5; the match to TRBD2 covers 12 bases. CDR1 and CDR2 (germline): DFQATT, SNEGSKA (reference sequence). After removal of 4 bases from V and 8 bases from J, the junction contained 11 bases not matched to a gene. This CDR3 spans 15 amino acids. The CDR3 region has the DNA TGCAGTGCTATAATGACTAGCGGGAGAGGTGGTACCCAGTACTTC. It translates to CSAIMTSGRGGTQYF.

This clonotype was counted between two and nine times. The chain links TRBV20-1 to TRBJ2-5; D is possibly TRBD1 or TRBD2 (5 bases each). Germline CDR1 and CDR2: DFQATT and SNEGSKA (reference sequence). V lost 6 bases and J lost 0, with 17 bases in between. CDR3 length: 15 amino acids. The chain's CDR3 is CSAGRATAYQETQYF. The CDR3 region has the DNA TGCAGTGCGGGGAGAGCGACAGCCTACCAAGAGACCCAGTACTTC.

The chain combines TRBV6-1 with TRBJ1-1; 9 bases are a match to TRBD1. Germline V lookup: CDR1 MNHNS, CDR2 SASEGT. This CDR3 comprises 15 residues. The J segment lost 3 bases and the V segment lost 4 bases, leaving 6 bases of the junction unmatched. The CDR3 DNA is TGTGCCAGCAGTGCACCCGACAGGGGGTACACTGAAGCTTTCTTT. Translating it yields CASSAPDRGYTEAFF.

This clonotype was picked up many times. J is TRBJ2-1 and V is TRBV4-1, with 12 positions matching TRBD2. Trimming cost V 2 bases and J 4 bases; bases outside gene matches: 6. Germline V gene data show CDR1 as MGHRA and CDR2 as YSYEKL. The CDR3 covers 17 residues. CDR3 region: CASSQSGLAGPYNEQFF. The CDR3 coding sequence is TGCGCCAGCAGCCAATCGGGACTAGCGGGCCCTTACAATGAGCAGTTCTTC.

This clonotype was picked up many times. This chain joins TRBV12-3 or TRBV12-4 and TRBJ2-2; D is undetermined. V was shortened by 4 bases and J by 4 bases, with 7 bases between the two germline ends. This CDR3 comprises 13 residues. CDR3 DNA sequence: TGTGCCAGCAGTTCTTACATCACCGGGGAGCTGTTTTTT. It encodes CASSSYITGELFF.

In this sample, this clonotype turned up many times. This sequence joins TRBV6-5 and TRBJ2-7; 12 positions agree with TRBD2. V lost 4 bases and J lost 6; bases outside the gene matches: 10. This CDR3 is 16 amino acids long. Germline CDR1 MNHEY, CDR2 SVGAGI. The CDR3 sequence: CASSSGLGLAGVEQYF. CDR3 sequence (DNA): TGTGCCAGCAGTTCGGGACTGGGACTAGCGGGCGTCGAGCAGTACTTC.

Ten or more counts support this clonotype. This chain connects TRBV6-2 or TRBV6-3 to TRBJ2-1; no clear D gene. The CDR3 runs to 16 residues. Germline V lookup: CDR1 MNHEY, CDR2 SVGEGT. V was clipped by 6 bases and J by 6 bases, with 21 bases between them. The DNA for the CDR3 is TGTGCCAGCAGCCTTCTCGAGGTGTCAATTGCCAATGAGCAGTTCTTC. Protein product: CASSLLEVSIANEQFF.

There are a few counts of this clonotype. The chain recombines TRBV7-2 with TRBJ2-7; TRBD2 agrees at 12 bases. The germline V gene has CDR1 SGHTA and CDR2 FQGNSA. The CDR3 has 18 residues. V dropped 0 bases and J dropped 1; count of bases not matched to a gene: 7. DNA for the CDR3: TGTGCCAGCAGCTTAGCCGAGAGAGGACTAGCGGGATCCTACGAGCAGTACTTC. Protein sequence: CASSLAERGLAGSYEQYF.

This chain connects TRBV2 to TRBJ2-3; D is unresolved. Germline CDR1 and CDR2: SNHLY and FYNNEI. V was cut by 4 bases and J by 2 bases, with 7 bases left in between. The CDR3 is 13 residues long. Written as DNA, the CDR3 is TGTGCCAGCAGTGCGGGTCACACAGATACGCAGTATTTT. Its translation is CASSAGHTDTQYF.

This clonotype was observed many times. V is TRBV29-1 and J is TRBJ2-3; no clear D gene. Germline V gives CDR1 SQVTM, CDR2 ANQGSEA. The V and J ends lost 4 bases and 5 bases respectively, with 10 bases between them. The CDR3 spans 12 residues. The DNA for the CDR3 is TGCAGCGTTGCTAGGGTTGGAGATACGCAGTATTTT. This codes for CSVARVGDTQYF.

In its sample, this clonotype was seen a few times. This rearrangement joins TRBV29-1 to TRBJ2-1; D uncertain. V was trimmed by 1 base and J by 0 bases, leaving 13 bases between them. There are 16 residues in the CDR3. CDR1 and CDR2 (germline): SQVTM, ANQGSEA. CDR3 in amino acids: CSVEGPNWSSYNEQFF. CDR3 sequence (DNA): TGCAGCGTTGAAGGACCCAACTGGAGCTCCTACAATGAGCAGTTCTTC.

This clonotype was recorded at least ten times. V gene TRBV4-2 combines with J gene TRBJ2-5; D gene ambiguous. The CDR3 is 15 amino acids. Trimming left V 0 bases short and J 7 bases short, with 15 bases between. Per the germline V gene, CDR1 is LGHNA and CDR2 is YNFKEQ. Here the CDR3 reads CASSQDGRRVWTQYF. The CDR3 region has the DNA TGTGCCAGCAGCCAAGATGGGCGAAGGGTGTGGACCCAGTACTTC.

This clonotype was seen at least ten times. In DNA form, the CDR3 reads TGTGCCAGCACGGCCGGGACTACCAACACCGGGGAGCTGTTTTTT. Translated, it gives CASTAGTTNTGELFF. The J gene is TRBJ2-2, the V gene TRBV27; 7 bases match TRBD2. This CDR3 has 15 amino acids. CDR1 and CDR2 (germline): MNHEY, SMNVEV (reference sequence). J gave up 2 bases and V 7 bases, and 7 bases lay outside the gene matches.

This clonotype was recorded many times. This chain links TRBV20-1 with TRBJ2-2, with 9 bases fitting TRBD1. This CDR3 has 14 residues. The germline V gene has CDR1 DFQATT and CDR2 SNEGSKA (reference sequence). The junction had 8 bases not matched to a gene; V was cut back by 6 bases and J by 6 bases. The CDR3 coding sequence is TGCAGTGCCGGGGACAGGGAAGGCCCCGGGGAGCTGTTTTTT. Its protein product is CSAGDREGPGELFF.

The sample holds many counts of this clonotype. This sequence joins TRBV4-1 and TRBJ1-4, with 8 positions matching TRBD1. The trim removed 0 bases at V and 10 bases at J, leaving 7 bases unmatched. Germline V lookup: CDR1 MGHRA, CDR2 YSYEKL. The CDR3 spans 15 residues. DNA for the CDR3: TGCGCCAGCAGCCAAGATAGACAGGGGACGGGAAAACTGTTTTTT. This sequence encodes CASSQDRQGTGKLFF.

Many counts were recorded for this clonotype. V gene TRBV27 combines with J gene TRBJ2-1; 9 bases agree with TRBD2. CDR3 length equals 14 residues. Germline loops: CDR1 MNHEY, CDR2 SMNVEV (reference sequence). V shed 4 bases and J 9 bases; nucleotides not matched to a gene: 7. The CDR3 nucleotides are TGTGCCAGCAGTTCGATACTAGCGGGCCCTGAGCAGTTCTTC. Its protein is CASSSILAGPEQFF.

This clonotype occurred many times. V usage is TRBV7-2 and J usage is TRBJ2-3; 10 bases map to TRBD2. V lost 1 base to trimming and J lost 4 bases; unmatched junction nucleotides: 8. The germline gives CDR1 SGHTA, CDR2 FQGNSA. The CDR3 totals 17 residues. The CDR3 nucleotides read TGTGCCAGCAGCTTAGGTGTGGCTAGCGGGAGCTCAGATACGCAGTATTTT. This sequence encodes CASSLGVASGSSDTQYF.

In this sample, this clonotype turned up many times. The chain is built from TRBV29-1 and TRBJ2-1; 7 bases match TRBD2. From germline, CDR1 is SQVTM and CDR2 ANQGSEA. Trimming at V came to 5 bases and at J to 0 bases, leaving 7 bases not matched to a gene. CDR3 length equals 15 residues. The CDR3 sequence: CSVNLAALSYNEQFF. Here the CDR3 DNA reads TGCAGCGTTAACCTAGCGGCCCTCTCCTACAATGAGCAGTTCTTC.

This clonotype appeared many times. This chain links TRBV15 with TRBJ1-1, with D possibly TRBD1 on 5 matching bases. Trimming stripped 1 base from V and 4 bases from J, with 10 bases between. Looked up from germline, CDR1 is LNHNV and CDR2 is YYDKDF (reference sequence). This CDR3 spans 14 amino acids. As DNA, the CDR3 is TGTGCCACCAGCAGAGTGACGGGGGGCACTGAAGCTTTCTTT. Amino acids: CATSRVTGGTEAFF.

This clonotype appeared many times. This chain connects TRBV7-2 to TRBJ2-1; tentatively, D is TRBD2 (5 bases). Per germline, CDR1 SGHTA and CDR2 FQGNSA. The CDR3 totals 16 residues. The V gene lost 3 bases and the J gene lost 0 bases, with 12 bases spanning the gap. CDR3 nucleotides: TGTGCCAGCAGCTTCGTAGCGTATAGCTCCTACAATGAGCAGTTCTTC. Its translation is CASSFVAYSSYNEQFF. The whole variable domain, remainder taken from reference TRBV7-2 and TRBJ2-1, is GAGVSQSPSNKVTEKGKDVELRCDPISGHTALYWYRQSLGQGLEFLIYFQGNSAPDKSGLPSDRFSAERTGGSVSTLTIQRTQQEDSAVYLCASSFVAYSSYNEQFFGPGTRLTVL.

V gene TRBV20-1 combines with J gene TRBJ1-5; D is possibly TRBD1 (5 bases). Trimming left V 3 bases short and J 3 bases short, with 15 bases between. The CDR3 totals 15 residues. Germline assignment: CDR1 DFQATT and CDR2 SNEGSKA (reference sequence). The CDR3 sequence is CSASETGTSNQPQHF. In DNA, the CDR3 is TGCAGTGCTAGCGAGACCGGGACCTCCAATCAGCCCCAGCATTTT.

This clonotype was recorded at least ten times. The J gene is TRBJ2-7, the V gene TRBV7-2, with D possibly matching TRBD2 (6 bases). V dropped 5 bases and J dropped 1 base, with 18 bases sitting between them. The CDR3 covers 16 residues. CDR1 is SGHTA, CDR2 FQGNSA, per germline. CDR3 sequence: CASSQKGLRFSYEQYF. CDR3 DNA: TGTGCCAGCAGCCAGAAGGGACTCCGATTTTCCTACGAGCAGTACTTC. Variable domain in full (rest from reference TRBV7-2 and TRBJ2-7): GAGVSQSPSNKVTEKGKDVELRCDPISGHTALYWYRQSLGQGLEFLIYFQGNSAPDKSGLPSDRFSAERTGGSVSTLTIQRTQQEDSAVYLCASSQKGLRFSYEQYFGPGTRLTVT.

This chain joins TRBV11-2 and TRBJ2-5; 7 nucleotides match TRBD2. V lost 11 bases to trimming and J lost 3 bases; unmatched junction nucleotides: 6. This CDR3 is 12 amino acids long. Germline V lookup: CDR1 SGHAT, CDR2 FQNNGV. The CDR3 here is CASLAEKETQYF. CDR3 nucleotides: TGTGCCTCCCTAGCGGAGAAAGAGACCCAGTACTTC.